The 29 T cell receptor beta chains in this list originate from one sample, sequenced in a study of T cell responses to AZD1222 COVID-19 vaccine. The method was immunoSEQ multiplex PCR; TCRdb's version includes in-frame clones alone and lacks a portion of them. The repertoire holds about 75,000 clones, with around 90% as singletons. The sequencing used peripheral blood, collected 28 days after the second AZD1222 dose. Every receptor here comes from an adult who received the AZD1222 COVID-19 vaccine.

V gene TRBV2 combines with J gene TRBJ1-1; D call uncertain. V lost 6 bases and J lost 4, with 15 bases in between. The CDR3 covers 14 residues. The V gene's germline CDR1 is SNHLY and CDR2 FYNNEI. This CDR3 reads CASSPPTAATEAFF. CDR3 nucleotides: TGTGCCAGCAGCCCCCCCACGGCAGCCACTGAAGCTTTCTTT.

J is TRBJ1-3 and V is TRBV6-5; D is unclear. Germline lookup yields CDR1 MNHEY and CDR2 SVGAGI. This CDR3 has 16 residues. Trimming left V 0 bases short and J 0 bases short, with 9 bases between. The CDR3 nucleotides are TGTGCCAGCAGTTACTCCGGCCGAAGCTCTGGAAACACCATATATTTT. Translated: CASSYSGRSSGNTIYF.

The chain carries TRBV7-6 and TRBJ2-2; D tentatively fits TRBD1 or TRBD2 (5 bases each). The CDR3 is 16 residues long. The V end was cut by 5 bases, the J end by 0 bases, with 13 bases between. The germline V gene encodes CDR1 SGHVS and CDR2 FNYEAQ. The CDR3 DNA follows: TGTGCCAGCAGCAAAGACGGGACCTCGAACACCGGGGAGCTGTTTTTT. It translates to CASSKDGTSNTGELFF.

V and J are TRBV5-5 and TRBJ1-1, with 8 positions matching TRBD1. CDR1 is SGHKS and CDR2 is YYEKEE in the germline V gene (reference sequence). This CDR3 comprises 12 residues. V trimming: 3 bases; J trimming: 7 bases; junction bases outside the gene matches: 2. CDR3 DNA sequence: TGTGCCAGCAGCTCCGGGACAGGTGAAGCTTTCTTT. This translates into CASSSGTGEAFF.

The DNA of the CDR3 is TGTGCCAGCAGCCGGGCGACAGATACGCAGTATTTT. It codes for CASSRATDTQYF. The V call is TRBV6-5, the J call TRBJ2-3, with unresolved D. Trimming removed 6 bases from V and 3 bases from J, with 7 bases in between. The CDR3 sequence is 12 residues long. CDR1 is MNHEY, CDR2 SVGAGI, per germline.

V usage is TRBV7-6 and J usage is TRBJ2-6; D perhaps matches TRBD2 (6 bases). The V gene's germline CDR1 is SGHVS and CDR2 FNYEAQ. The V gene lost 6 bases and the J gene lost 2 bases, with 14 bases spanning the gap. There are 16 residues in the CDR3. The CDR3 region has the DNA TGTGCCAGCAGTCCAAGGGGAGGCGCTGGGGCCAACGTCCTGACTTTC. Protein: CASSPRGGAGANVLTF.

The chain has TRBV10-2 and TRBJ1-2; TRBD1 might be the D (5 bases). Trimming took 6 bases from V and 0 from J, leaving 11 bases between them. Germline V gene data show CDR1 as WSHSY and CDR2 as SAAADI. This CDR3 spans 14 amino acids. CDR3 region: CASRRGFPNYGYTF. The CDR3 nucleotides read TGCGCCAGCAGGAGGGGCTTTCCTAACTATGGCTACACCTTC.

This chain links TRBV7-9 with TRBJ2-7; no clear D. V lost 4 bases, J lost 6 bases, and 10 bases lay in between. This CDR3 spans 12 amino acids. Germline V gives CDR1 SEHNR, CDR2 FQNEAQ (reference sequence). The CDR3 nucleotides read TGTGCCAGCAGCTGGACGTTTTTCGAGCAGTACTTC. Protein sequence: CASSWTFFEQYF.

The V gene is TRBV7-3, the J gene TRBJ1-1; unclear D gene. Trimming took off 3 bases at V and 5 bases at J, with 10 bases between the two ends. The germline gives CDR1 SGHTA, CDR2 FQGTGA. The CDR3 is 13 residues long. The CDR3 loop is CASSFTRGTEAFF. In nucleotides, the CDR3 is TGTGCCAGCAGCTTCACCAGAGGGACTGAAGCTTTCTTT.

V and J are TRBV13 and TRBJ1-1, with D possibly matching TRBD1 (5 bases). The CDR3 has 15 residues. V dropped 4 bases and J dropped 0 bases, with 12 bases sitting between them. Looked up from germline, CDR1 is PRHDT and CDR2 is FYEKMQ (reference sequence). DNA for the CDR3: TGTGCCAGCAGCTCTACAGGTTTCATGAACACTGAAGCTTTCTTT. Its protein is CASSSTGFMNTEAFF.

The V and J genes are TRBV27 and TRBJ1-5, with D tentatively TRBD1 (5 bases). CDR1 and CDR2 (germline): MNHEY, SMNVEV (reference sequence). The germline V and J ends were trimmed by 2 bases and 1 base, with 18 bases remaining between them. CDR3 length: 18 residues. In DNA form, the CDR3 reads TGTGCCAGCAGTTTAGAGTACAGGAAGAGTTCCAGCAATCAGCCCCAGCATTTT. Its protein is CASSLEYRKSSSNQPQHF.

This clone appeared a few times. This chain connects TRBV6-5 to TRBJ2-7, with 7 bases fitting TRBD1. This CDR3 has 15 residues. J lost 5 bases, V lost 6 bases, and 13 bases had no gene match. In germline, CDR1 is MNHEY, CDR2 SVGAGI. The CDR3: CASSPPLTGTNEQYF. In nucleotides, the CDR3 is TGTGCCAGCAGCCCCCCCCTGACAGGGACGAACGAGCAGTACTTC.

The chain joins TRBV11-2 to TRBJ1-1; D might be TRBD1 (5 bases). Trimming took 1 base from V and 8 from J, leaving 14 bases between them. Germline-derived CDR1 and CDR2 are SGHAT and FQNNGV. CDR3 length equals 14 residues. CDR3 residues: CASSLGGGAREAFF. The CDR3 nucleotides read TGTGCCAGCAGCTTAGGGGGCGGGGCGCGGGAAGCTTTCTTT.

About this clone: Distinct nucleotide sequences in the sample also encode this CDR3. The gene calls are TRBV19 and TRBJ2-5; D is tentatively TRBD1 or TRBD2 (5 bases each). The germline CDR1 and CDR2 sequences are LNHDA and SQIVND (reference sequence). This CDR3 spans 13 amino acids. V was trimmed by 4 bases and J by 1 base, leaving 7 bases between them. CDR3 bases: TGTGCCAGTAGTACAGGGAGCCAAGAGACCCAGTACTTC. Translated: CASSTGSQETQYF.

This clone was recorded only once. The chain uses TRBV28 and TRBJ1-2; TRBD1 might be the D (6 bases). Germline loops: CDR1 MDHEN, CDR2 SYDVKM. This CDR3 has 13 amino acids. V dropped 4 bases and J dropped 7 bases, with 13 bases sitting between them. CDR3 nucleotide sequence: TGTGCCAGCAGTTCACAGGGAAGAGGTGGCTACACCTTC. Residues: CASSSQGRGGYTF.

In nucleotides, the CDR3 is TGTGCCAGCACCCGACAGGGGGCTGGAAACACCATATATTTT. Its protein product is CASTRQGAGNTIYF. The chain links TRBV28 to TRBJ1-3; 9 bases match TRBD1. J gave up 2 bases and V 7 bases, and 3 bases lay outside the gene matches. The germline V gene has CDR1 MDHEN and CDR2 SYDVKM. This CDR3 is built from 14 residues.

The chain is built from TRBV4-1 and TRBJ2-7, with D unclear. Germline CDR1 reads MGHRA; CDR2 reads YSYEKL. The CDR3 spans 15 residues. Trimming removed 1 base at V and 1 base at J, with 11 bases between. The CDR3 DNA reads TGCGCCAGCAGCCAAGTGGGTCTCGGGTCCTACGAGCAGTACTTC. It encodes CASSQVGLGSYEQYF.

This sequence joins TRBV10-3 and TRBJ2-7, with D possibly TRBD1 on 6 matching bases. V was clipped by 0 bases and J by 4 bases, with 10 bases between them. Germline CDR1 ENHRY, CDR2 SYGVKD. The CDR3 consists of 14 residues. CDR3 nucleotides: TGTGCCATCAGTGAGTCGAAACAGGGTTACGAGCAGTACTTC. Translation gives CAISESKQGYEQYF.

The chain is built from TRBV6-2 or TRBV6-3 and TRBJ1-6; 7 bases line up with TRBD1. J lost 7 bases, V lost 5 bases, and 5 bases had no gene match. Germline CDR1 and CDR2: MNHEY and SVGEGT. This CDR3 is built from 14 residues. The CDR3 DNA follows: TGTGCCAGCAGTCGACAGGGTCAAAATTCACCCCTCCACTTT. Its translation is CASSRQGQNSPLHF.

J is TRBJ2-6 and V is TRBV5-8, with unresolved D. CDR3 length: 15 residues. V lost 0 bases and J lost 4, with 8 bases in between. Germline CDR1 and CDR2: SGHTS and YDEGEE. This chain's CDR3 is CASSLDRTGANVLTF. DNA of the CDR3: TGTGCCAGCAGCTTGGACAGAACCGGGGCCAACGTCCTGACTTTC.

This clone is a singleton in its sample. This chain connects TRBV3-1 (or the pseudogene TRBV3-2) to TRBJ1-2, with D tentatively TRBD1 (6 bases). The CDR3 covers 13 residues. Per germline, CDR1 LGHDT and CDR2 YNNKEL (reference sequence). Trimming took 3 bases from V and 2 from J, leaving 7 bases between them. CDR3 bases: TGTGCCAGCAGCCAGGGGACAAACTATGGCTACACCTTC. It is translated as CASSQGTNYGYTF.

The chain combines TRBV28 with TRBJ1-1, with 7 positions matching TRBD1. The CDR3 is 16 residues long. Per the germline V gene, CDR1 is MDHEN and CDR2 is SYDVKM. Trimming removed 2 bases from V and 0 bases from J; junction bases left unmatched: 6. This CDR3 reads CASSLPTGALNTEAFF. For the CDR3, the DNA is TGTGCCAGCAGTTTACCTACAGGGGCATTGAACACTGAAGCTTTCTTT.

The gene calls are TRBV2 and TRBJ1-2; no definite D call. The CDR3 runs 14 residues. The germline V gene encodes CDR1 SNHLY and CDR2 FYNNEI. V was cut by 6 bases and J by 1 base, with 12 bases left in between. The DNA of the CDR3 is TGTGCCAGCAGCCCGGCGGGTGGTAACTATGGCTACACCTTC. This translates into CASSPAGGNYGYTF.

This sequence joins TRBV9 and TRBJ2-1, with D maybe TRBD1 (5 bases). The CDR3 consists of 15 residues. Germline assignment: CDR1 SGDLS and CDR2 YYNGEE. Trimming removed 0 bases at V and 1 base at J, with 8 bases between. The CDR3 nucleotides are TGTGCCAGCAGCGTAGACCCAGGGTCCTACAATGAGCAGTTCTTC. It encodes CASSVDPGSYNEQFF.

This chain joins TRBV11-2 and TRBJ1-1, with D possibly being TRBD1 (5 bases). The V end lost 3 bases, the J end lost 6 bases, and 29 bases lay between the germline ends. The germline gives CDR1 SGHAT, CDR2 FQNNGV. The CDR3 has 19 residues. CDR3 residues: CASSLPFLWGISTAPEAFF. The CDR3 nucleotides read TGTGCCAGCAGCTTGCCCTTTCTATGGGGGATAAGTACGGCCCCTGAAGCTTTCTTT.

Concerning this clone: At one end, the junction sequence differs from germline, possibly due to a read error. The chain uses TRBV19 and TRBJ1-2, with D unclear. The CDR3 totals 15 residues. Germline loops: CDR1 LNHDA, CDR2 SQIVND (reference sequence). This CDR3 reads CASSILGPNNFGYTF. In DNA form, the CDR3 reads TGTGCCAGTAGTATTCTCGGCCCGAACAACTTTGGCTACACCTTC. Combining the CDR3 with reference TRBV19 and TRBJ1-2 gives the whole variable domain DGGITQSPKYLFRKEGQNVTLSCEQNLNHDAMYWYRQDPGQGLRLIYYSQIVNDFQKGDIAEGYSVSREKKESFPLTVTSAQKNPTAFYLCASSILGPNNFGYTFGSGTRLTVV.

In this sample, this clone turned up once. V is TRBV28 and J is TRBJ1-2; D unresolved. The CDR3 is 10 residues long. Trimming left V 4 bases short and J 4 bases short, with 1 base between. CDR1 is MDHEN, CDR2 SYDVKM, per germline. Here the CDR3 reads CASSSYGYTF. As DNA, the CDR3 is TGTGCCAGCAGTTCCTATGGCTACACCTTC.

The V call is TRBV28, the J call TRBJ1-4; TRBD1 agrees at 7 bases. With 3 bases clipped from V and 0 bases from J, the junction kept 7 bases outside the gene matches. Germline assignment: CDR1 MDHEN and CDR2 SYDVKM. This CDR3 region has 17 residues. Written as DNA, the CDR3 is TGTGCCAGCAGTTTCTTAAACAGGGGTACAACTAATGAAAAACTGTTTTTT. Amino acid sequence: CASSFLNRGTTNEKLFF.

The chain uses TRBV29-1 and TRBJ2-1; D gene unclear. Germline CDR1 reads SQVTM; CDR2 reads ANQGSEA. Trimming removed 0 bases at V and 5 bases at J, with 14 bases between. This CDR3 has 15 residues. CDR3 in DNA: TGCAGCGTTGAAGATCGGTTGGCAGCGAACAATGAGCAGTTCTTC. Its translation is CSVEDRLAANNEQFF.